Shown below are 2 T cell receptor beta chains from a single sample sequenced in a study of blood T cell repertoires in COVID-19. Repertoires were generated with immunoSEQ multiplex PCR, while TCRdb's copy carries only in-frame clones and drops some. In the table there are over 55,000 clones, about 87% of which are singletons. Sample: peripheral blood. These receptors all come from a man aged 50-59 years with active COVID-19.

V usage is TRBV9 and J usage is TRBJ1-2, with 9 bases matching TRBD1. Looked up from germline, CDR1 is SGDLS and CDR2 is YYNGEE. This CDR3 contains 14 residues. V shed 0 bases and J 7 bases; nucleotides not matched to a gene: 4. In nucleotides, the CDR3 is TGTGCCAGCAGCGTAGTATTGACAGGGGGTGGCTACACCTTC. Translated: CASSVVLTGGGYTF.

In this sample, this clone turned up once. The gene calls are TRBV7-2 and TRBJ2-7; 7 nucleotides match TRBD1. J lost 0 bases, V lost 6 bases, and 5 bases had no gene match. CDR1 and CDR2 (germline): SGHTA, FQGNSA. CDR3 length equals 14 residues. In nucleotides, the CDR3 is TGTGCCAGCAGTTCGGGACAGCCCTCCTACGAGCAGTACTTC. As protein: CASSSGQPSYEQYF.